This TCR beta chain was captured in a study of T-cell memory formation after mild COVID-19. TCRdb re-derived calls from the 5' RACE reads in MiXCR, one entry per CDR3 protein. The sample lists about 150,000 distinct CDR3 sequences; approximately 25% were seen once. Germline trimming cut 3 bases from V and 0 bases from J; bases unmatched to any gene: 1. Germline loops: CDR1 SGDLS, CDR2 YYNGEE. This CDR3 has 15 amino acids. Sequences were obtained from PBMCs or a T cell subset sorted from them (not recorded which). The genes are TRBV9 and TRBJ2-3, with 10 bases lining up with TRBD2. The TCR sequence derives from an adult woman who had mild COVID-19 (a few samples of this study predate the infection). Cell type and time point are not known. CDR3 in DNA: TGTGCCAGCAGCGCTAGCGGGGGCAGCACAGATACGCAGTATTTT. Translation gives CASSASGGSTDTQYF.